Listed below are T cell receptor beta chains from one sample, sequenced in a study of T cell clones after liver transplantation. This table comes from immunoSEQ multiplex PCR, and its TCRdb copy is limited to in-frame clones, with some not included. This table has 45,000 or so clones, around 84% appearing once. The sample in question was CD4+ T cells from blood, obtained 24 months after liver transplant. The receptor source for this set is a human patient who received a liver transplant. A subset of T cells may come from the graft donor. The CDR3 runs from the conserved cysteine through the conserved F or W. D genes are given only for firm matches. Expanded clones get a size class; other rows say once, few or many, or leave the size out.

clone_size,v_call,cdr3_length,j_call,d_call,cdr3_aa,cdr3_nt
-,TRBV5-1,14,TRBJ2-7,TRBD1,CASSPTGGSHEQYF,TGCGCCAGCAGCCCGACAGGGGGGTCCCACGAGCAGTACTTC
-,TRBV14,16,TRBJ1-2,-,CASSPISPAGNYGYTF,TGTGCCAGCAGCCCTATCTCCCCGGCGGGAAACTATGGCTACACCTTC
-,TRBV27,14,TRBJ2-7,TRBD1,CASARQGIFSEQYF,TGTGCCAGCGCCCGACAGGGCATTTTTTCCGAGCAGTACTTC
few,TRBV4-2,17,TRBJ2-1,-,CASSQGATGGGLNEQFF,TGTGCCAGCAGCCAAGGGGCCACGGGGGGCGGACTCAATGAGCAGTTCTTC
-,TRBV7-2,15,TRBJ1-5,-,CASSLVGVGNQPQHF,TGTGCCAGCAGCTTAGTGGGGGTTGGCAATCAGCCCCAGCATTTT
-,TRBV12-5,17,TRBJ1-3,TRBD1,CASGLIGQGISGNTIYF,TGTGCTAGTGGTTTGATTGGACAGGGAATCTCTGGAAACACCATATATTTT
-,TRBV25-1,16,TRBJ1-1,-,CASGGGFREKNTEAFF,TGTGCCAGCGGGGGGGGATTCCGGGAAAAGAACACTGAAGCTTTCTTT
-,TRBV29-1,13,TRBJ1-2,-,CSVEAQIHEGYTF,TGCAGCGTTGAGGCACAAATACACGAGGGCTACACCTTC
-,TRBV28,21,TRBJ2-1,TRBD2,CASSLLVPSGSIGGVNNEQFF,TGTGCCAGCAGTTTATTGGTGCCTAGCGGGAGTATTGGGGGGGTCAACAATGAGCAGTTCTTC
-,TRBV6-5,15,TRBJ1-2,TRBD1,CASRERTGVDYGYTF,TGTGCCAGCAGGGAGAGGACAGGGGTCGACTATGGCTACACCTTC
-,TRBV5-4,15,TRBJ2-7,TRBD1,CASSLGAGGSYEQYF,TGTGCCAGCAGCTTGGGGGCAGGGGGTTCCTACGAGCAGTACTTC
-,TRBV18,16,TRBJ2-5,-,CASSPQTGEEWETQYF,TGTGCCAGCTCACCACAAACAGGGGAGGAATGGGAGACCCAGTACTTC
-,TRBV19,12,TRBJ2-7,TRBD1,CASRGGQARQYF,TGTGCCAGTAGGGGGGGACAGGCAAGGCAGTACTTC
once,TRBV10-3,19,TRBJ2-1,TRBD1,CAISGFGTGVTMKNNEQFF,TGTGCCATCAGTGGCTTCGGGACAGGGGTAACTATGAAAAACAATGAGCAGTTCTTC
-,TRBV19,12,TRBJ1-2,-,CASSMTVGGYTF,TGTGCCAGTAGTATGACAGTCGGGGGCTACACCTTC
-,TRBV5-1,16,TRBJ2-1,-,CASSSGTLGSYNEQFF,TGCGCCAGCAGCTCCGGGACCCTGGGCTCCTACAATGAGCAGTTCTTC
-,TRBV6-1,11,TRBJ2-7,-,CASIGDYEQYF,TGTGCCAGCATTGGAGACTACGAGCAGTACTTC
-,TRBV9,13,TRBJ2-7,-,CASSRDPGYEQYF,TGTGCCAGCAGCAGGGACCCTGGCTACGAGCAGTACTTC
-,TRBV9,13,TRBJ1-2,-,CASSADRNYGYTF,TGTGCCAGCAGCGCTGACAGGAACTATGGCTACACCTTC
-,TRBV19,11,TRBJ1-2,-,CATYHPIGYTF,TGTGCCACCTACCACCCGATTGGCTACACCTTC
-,TRBV19,15,TRBJ2-1,-,CASSVGAGNLNEQFF,TGTGCCAGTAGTGTGGGGGCCGGTAATCTTAATGAGCAGTTCTTC
-,TRBV28,14,TRBJ1-2,-,CASSLSTENYGYTF,TGTGCCAGCAGTTTAAGTACTGAAAACTATGGCTACACCTTC
-,TRBV5-1,14,TRBJ2-7,TRBD2,CASSLTSGSYEQYF,TGCGCCAGCAGCTTAACTAGCGGGAGTTACGAGCAGTACTTC
-,TRBV27,15,TRBJ1-1,-,CASSLKRGGNTEAFF,TGTGCCAGCAGTTTAAAACGAGGGGGGAACACTGAAGCTTTCTTT
-,TRBV19,13,TRBJ1-2,-,CASRMVPNYGYTF,TGTGCCAGTAGGATGGTACCTAACTATGGCTACACCTTC
few,TRBV2,14,TRBJ1-5,-,CASSYTENNQPQHF,TGTGCCAGCAGCTACACAGAGAACAATCAGCCCCAGCATTTT
-,TRBV6-5,15,TRBJ2-1,TRBD2,CASRATGTSGNEQFF,TGTGCCAGCAGGGCCACCGGGACTAGCGGCAATGAGCAGTTCTTC
-,TRBV21-1,14,TRBJ2-5,-,CASSKNSVGKTQYF,TGTGCCAGCAGCAAAAACAGCGTGGGGAAGACCCAGTACTTC
few,TRBV11-2,15,TRBJ2-1,TRBD1,CASSLEGQGYNEQFF,TGTGCCAGCAGCTTAGAAGGACAGGGGTACAATGAGCAGTTCTTC
-,TRBV11-3,15,TRBJ2-5,TRBD1,CASSSGQGVRETQYF,TGTGCCAGCAGCTCCGGACAGGGGGTCCGTGAGACCCAGTACTTC
-,TRBV27,16,TRBJ1-4,-,CASSRQGGLVNEKLFF,TGTGCCAGCAGTCGGCAGGGTGGATTGGTTAATGAAAAACTGTTTTTT
-,TRBV19,17,TRBJ1-5,-,CASSSGTPISSGQPQHF,TGTGCCAGTAGTTCCGGGACTCCAATTTCCTCGGGGCAGCCCCAGCATTTT
medium-sized,TRBV6-5,14,TRBJ1-1,TRBD1,CASSSTGQGSRAFF,TGTGCCAGCAGCTCCACTGGACAGGGCTCTCGGGCTTTCTTT
-,TRBV9,14,TRBJ1-5,-,CASSSQPTNQPQHF,TGTGCCAGCAGTTCCCAACCCACCAATCAGCCCCAGCATTTT
few,TRBV25-1,15,TRBJ1-6,TRBD1,CASSEYAGGSSPLHF,TGTGCCAGCAGTGAATACGCAGGGGGAAGTTCACCCCTCCACTTT
once,TRBV5-1,14,TRBJ2-1,-,CASSWGPQSNEQFF,TGCGCCAGCAGCTGGGGACCCCAGAGCAATGAGCAGTTCTTC
-,TRBV19,17,TRBJ1-6,TRBD1,CASSPADRGLKNSPLHF,TGTGCCAGTAGTCCCGCGGACAGGGGGCTTAAGAATTCACCCCTCCACTTT
-,TRBV27,14,TRBJ2-2,-,CASSGGFWTGELFF,TGTGCCAGCAGCGGGGGTTTTTGGACCGGGGAGCTGTTTTTT
-,TRBV18,18,TRBJ1-1,TRBD1,CASSFSGAGGNANTEAFF,TGTGCCAGCTCCTTCTCCGGGGCAGGGGGCAATGCGAACACTGAAGCTTTCTTT
-,TRBV7-3,14,TRBJ1-1,-,CASSPVRGSTEAFF,TGTGCCAGCAGCCCGGTTCGAGGCAGTACTGAAGCTTTCTTT
-,TRBV10-1,13,TRBJ1-3,-,CASSPGTGNTIYF,TGCGCCAGCAGCCCAGGAACTGGAAACACCATATATTTT
-,TRBV30,16,TRBJ2-5,TRBD2,CAWSGGASGVRETQYF,TGTGCCTGGAGCGGGGGGGCCAGCGGGGTGCGAGAGACCCAGTACTTC
-,TRBV10-3,14,TRBJ1-5,-,CAISGQVSNQPQHF,TGTGCCATCAGCGGCCAGGTTTCTAATCAGCCCCAGCATTTT
-,TRBV28,15,TRBJ2-3,TRBD2,CASSPGVAGGDTQYF,TGTGCCAGCAGTCCCGGGGTAGCGGGGGGAGATACGCAGTATTTT
-,TRBV6-6,11,TRBJ2-1,-,CASSLAAEQFF,TGTGCCAGCAGTTTAGCGGCCGAGCAGTTCTTC
-,TRBV5-4,13,TRBJ2-7,-,CASSIGQSYEQYF,TGTGCCAGCAGCATAGGACAATCCTACGAGCAGTACTTC
-,TRBV9,12,TRBJ2-3,-,CASSVGPDTQYF,TGTGCCAGCAGCGTAGGTCCGGATACGCAGTATTTT
-,TRBV4-2,16,TRBJ2-1,TRBD1,CASSQEGTGGLNEQFF,TGTGCCAGCAGCCAAGAAGGGACAGGGGGGTTGAATGAGCAGTTCTTC
-,TRBV7-2,16,TRBJ2-5,TRBD2,CASSFNSGGIQETQYF,TGTGCCAGCAGCTTCAATAGCGGGGGGATCCAAGAGACCCAGTACTTC
-,TRBV7-2,15,TRBJ2-1,-,CASSLGKRFDNEQFF,TGTGCCAGCAGCTTAGGGAAAAGATTTGACAATGAGCAGTTCTTC
-,TRBV27,16,TRBJ2-1,-,CASSAHGTYSYNEQFF,TGTGCCAGCAGTGCCCACGGGACTTACTCCTACAATGAGCAGTTCTTC